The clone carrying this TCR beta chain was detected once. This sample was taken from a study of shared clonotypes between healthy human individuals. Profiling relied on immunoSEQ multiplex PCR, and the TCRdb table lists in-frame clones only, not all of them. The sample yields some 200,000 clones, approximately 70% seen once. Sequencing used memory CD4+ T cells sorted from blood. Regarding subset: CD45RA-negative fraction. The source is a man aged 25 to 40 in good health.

The CDR3 DNA reads as TGTGCCAGCACAATGGCGGATACGCAGTATTTT. Translated, it gives CASTMADTQYF. The chain is built from TRBV25-1 and TRBJ2-3; D unresolved. The germline V gene encodes CDR1 MGHDK and CDR2 SYGVNS. The CDR3 consists of 11 residues. V lost 7 bases to trimming and J lost 6 bases, with 8 bases between them.